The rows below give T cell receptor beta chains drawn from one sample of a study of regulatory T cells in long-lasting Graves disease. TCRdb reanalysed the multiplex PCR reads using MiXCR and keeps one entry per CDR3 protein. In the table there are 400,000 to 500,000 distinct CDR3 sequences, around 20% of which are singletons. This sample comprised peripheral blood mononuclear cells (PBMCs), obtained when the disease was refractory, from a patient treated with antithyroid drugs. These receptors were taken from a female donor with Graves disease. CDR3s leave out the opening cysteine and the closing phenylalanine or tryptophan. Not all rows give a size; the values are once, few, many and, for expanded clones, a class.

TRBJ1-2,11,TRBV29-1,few,SVEDNKPGGYT
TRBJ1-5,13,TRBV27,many,ASSLSIQGNQPQH
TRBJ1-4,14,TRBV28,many,ASSSPGQGSNEKLF
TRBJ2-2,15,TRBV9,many,ASSVSGDNANTGELF
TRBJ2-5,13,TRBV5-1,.,ASSSPDMYQETQY
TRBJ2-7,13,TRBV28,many,ASSLAQYLTYEQY
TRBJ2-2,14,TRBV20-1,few,SANPPASGSTGELF
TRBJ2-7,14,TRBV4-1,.,ASSQRISGRADEQY
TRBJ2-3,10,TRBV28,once,ASNPSTDTQY
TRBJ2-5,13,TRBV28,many,ASSLFGQGGETQY
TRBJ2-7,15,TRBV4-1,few,ASSQVGGQGAIHEQY
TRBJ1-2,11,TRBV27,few,ASSLPGGYGYT
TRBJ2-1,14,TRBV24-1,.,ATSDPGANSYNEQF
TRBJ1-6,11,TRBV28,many,ASSLGGGTPLH
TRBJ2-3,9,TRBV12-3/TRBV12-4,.,ASSWADTQY
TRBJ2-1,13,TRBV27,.,ASTLRTGAYNEQF
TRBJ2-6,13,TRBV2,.,ASTLQGTRANVLT
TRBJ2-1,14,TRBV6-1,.,ASNGLAGVTYNEQF
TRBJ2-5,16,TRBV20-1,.,SASGGGIAVGYRETQY
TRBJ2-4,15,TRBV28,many,ASSATTRGRTKNIQY
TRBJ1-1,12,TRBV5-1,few,ASSLNFRHTEAF
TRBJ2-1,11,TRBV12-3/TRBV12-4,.,ASSLALQGEQF
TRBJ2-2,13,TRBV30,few,AWRQRGSYTGELF
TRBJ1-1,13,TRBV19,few,ASSELGRMNTEAF
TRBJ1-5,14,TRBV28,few,ASSFSTGNLNQPQH
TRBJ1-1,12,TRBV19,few,ASSTSADRGWAF
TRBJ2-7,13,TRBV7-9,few,ASSHTLASSHEQY
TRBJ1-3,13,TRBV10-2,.,ASSDTSFSGNTIY
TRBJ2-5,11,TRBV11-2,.,ASSPIRTETQY
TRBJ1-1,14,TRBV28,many,ASRRDGPFLGTEAF
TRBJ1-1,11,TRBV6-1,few,ASSELSAFEAF
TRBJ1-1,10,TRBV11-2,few,ASSETGMEAF
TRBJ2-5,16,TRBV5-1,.,ASSLARRAGGPQETQY
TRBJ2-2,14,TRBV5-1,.,ASSLAPSGNGGELF
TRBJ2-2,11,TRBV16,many,ASSRTNTGELF
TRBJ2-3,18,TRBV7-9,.,ASSPSTGANYRFNTDTQY
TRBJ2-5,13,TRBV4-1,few,ASSQGGTGRETQY
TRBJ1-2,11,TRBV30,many,AWSPGQGSGYT
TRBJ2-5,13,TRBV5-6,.,ASSSGPGMGETQY
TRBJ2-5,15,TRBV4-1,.,ASSQDGAGGPQETQY
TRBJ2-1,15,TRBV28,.,ASSLSVGAGSYNEQF